The 27 T cell receptor beta chains below come from one sample, sequenced in a study of T-cell reconstitution after alpha-beta-depleted transplantation in children. Library preparation (for TCRbeta) was performed with unique molecular identifiers. TCRdb itself ran the PCR reads through MiXCR, one entry per CDR3 protein. Of roughly 100,000 distinct CDR3 sequences detected, approximately 8% appear once; the ten largest clones hold around 17%. The specimen comprised PBMCs, sampled before TCRalphabeta/CD19-depleted stem cell transplant. The source is a boy between 2 and 10 years old with acute lymphoblastic leukemia, due to receive a stem cell transplant.

The sample holds many counts of this clonotype. The V call is TRBV12-3 or TRBV12-4, the J call TRBJ1-2, with unresolved D. This CDR3 spans 13 amino acids. V gave up 1 base and J gave up 2 bases, with 5 bases separating them. The DNA of the CDR3 is TGTGCCAGCAGTTTAGGAGGGAACTATGGCTACACCTTC. Its protein is CASSLGGNYGYTF.

This clonotype was counted a few times. The chain carries TRBV12-3 or TRBV12-4 and TRBJ2-3; TRBD2 matches 8 bases. Germline trimming cut 6 bases from V and 6 bases from J; bases unmatched to any gene: 14. The CDR3 contains 16 residues. As DNA, the CDR3 is TGTGCCAGCAGACAGGGTGGGCGGGGGGCGGCGGATACGCAGTATTTT. Translation gives CASRQGGRGAADTQYF.

This clonotype showed up many times. V and J are TRBV15 and TRBJ1-5; D might be TRBD1 (6 bases). CDR1 and CDR2 from the germline V gene are LNHNV and YYDKDF (reference sequence). The germline V and J ends were trimmed by 1 base and 6 bases, with 13 bases remaining between them. This CDR3 has 15 amino acids. CDR3 coding DNA: TGTGCCACCAGCAGAGTTCCCGGGGGCGGTCAGCCCCAGCATTTT. Translation: CATSRVPGGGQPQHF.

This clonotype was picked up many times. The chain has TRBV7-2 and TRBJ2-7, with D possibly matching TRBD1 (5 bases). Germline-derived CDR1 and CDR2 are SGHTA and FQGNSA. V was pared by 2 bases and J by 0 bases, with 11 bases between. The CDR3 has 15 residues. CDR3 bases: TGTGCCAGCAGCTTACGGCAGGGTTACTCCTACGAGCAGTACTTC. Its translation: CASSLRQGYSYEQYF.

This clonotype was found many times. The V gene is TRBV28, the J gene TRBJ2-7; D is ambiguous. CDR3 size: 12 residues. Germline V gives CDR1 MDHEN, CDR2 SYDVKM. The germline V and J ends were trimmed by 5 bases and 6 bases, with 11 bases remaining between them. The CDR3 sequence: CASSETVAEQYF. The DNA for the CDR3 is TGTGCCAGCAGTGAAACAGTCGCCGAGCAGTACTTC.

This clonotype was recorded at least ten times. The chain is built from TRBV5-1 and TRBJ2-3, with D possibly TRBD1 on 5 matching bases. The germline CDR1 and CDR2 sequences are SGHRS and YFSETQ. Trimming took 0 bases from V and 2 from J, leaving 7 bases between them. The CDR3 is 14 residues long. CDR3 DNA sequence: TGCGCCAGCAGCTTGGAACAGGCCACAGATACGCAGTATTTT. It yields the protein CASSLEQATDTQYF.

This chain links TRBV2 with TRBJ1-4; D is possibly TRBD1 (6 bases). The CDR3 is 16 residues long. CDR1 is SNHLY, CDR2 FYNNEI, per germline. The V end lost 6 bases, the J end lost 5 bases, and 19 bases lay between the germline ends. CDR3 DNA: TGTGCCAGCAGCAATCCCCCGGGACATTCGAATGAAAAACTGTTTTTT. This sequence encodes CASSNPPGHSNEKLFF.

This clonotype was seen repeatedly, ten times or more. The V call is TRBV7-9, the J call TRBJ2-3; perhaps TRBD2 as D (5 bases). V was pared by 5 bases and J by 0 bases, with 12 bases between. The germline gives CDR1 SEHNR, CDR2 FQNEAQ (reference sequence). The length of the CDR3 is 15 residues. CDR3 protein: CASSPDGVSTDTQYF. CDR3 sequence (DNA): TGTGCCAGCAGCCCCGACGGGGTGAGCACAGATACGCAGTATTTT.

The chain joins TRBV3-1 to TRBJ1-6; a possible D gene is TRBD1 (5 bases). In germline, CDR1 is LGHDT, CDR2 YNNKEL (reference sequence). Trimming shortened V by 4 bases and J by 0 bases, and 19 bases separated the two germline ends. CDR3 length equals 19 residues. Written as DNA, the CDR3 is TGTGCCAGCAGCCTTAACTTTCGACAGAGGATCTCCTATAATTCACCCCTCCACTTT. It specifies CASSLNFRQRISYNSPLHF.

Only a few counts were recorded for this clonotype. The V and J genes are TRBV12-3 or TRBV12-4 and TRBJ2-5; 11 positions agree with TRBD2. This CDR3 spans 19 amino acids. V shed 3 bases, J shed 3 bases, and the junction held 15 bases outside the gene matches. CDR3 residues: CASSFDEGIAGGPEETQYF. The CDR3 nucleotides read TGTGCCAGCAGTTTTGATGAGGGAATAGCGGGGGGGCCAGAAGAGACCCAGTACTTC.

This chain links TRBV4-2 with TRBJ1-2; 10 nucleotides line up with TRBD1. The CDR3 has 15 amino acids. J was trimmed by 6 bases and V by 1 base; bases with no gene match: 5. Germline loops: CDR1 LGHNA, CDR2 YNFKEQ. DNA for the CDR3: TGTGCCAGCAGCCAAGGGACGACAGGGGGCAATGGCTACACCTTC. It translates to CASSQGTTGGNGYTF.

This clonotype was seen repeatedly, ten times or more. This chain joins TRBV27 and TRBJ1-3; possibly TRBD1 for D (5 bases). Germline V gene sequence: CDR1 MNHEY, CDR2 SMNVEV (reference sequence). The CDR3 is 15 amino acids. V was clipped by 5 bases and J by 4 bases, with 15 bases between them. The CDR3 loop reads CASSPRVAPGNTIYF. The CDR3 DNA reads as TGTGCCAGCAGTCCCAGGGTGGCACCCGGAAACACCATATATTTT.

This clonotype appeared many times. This chain uses TRBV5-8 with TRBJ2-2, with 12 bases matching TRBD2. The CDR3 spans 17 residues. Germline assignment: CDR1 SGHTS and CDR2 YDEGEE. V trimming: 2 bases; J trimming: 5 bases; junction bases outside the gene matches: 7. CDR3 DNA sequence: TGTGCCAGCAGCTTCCCGAGGACTAGCGGGGTTACCGGGGAGCTGTTTTTT. It encodes CASSFPRTSGVTGELFF.

This clonotype was detected a few times. This chain uses TRBV11-2 with TRBJ2-7; 8 positions match TRBD2. J gave up 2 bases and V 2 bases, and 5 bases lay outside the gene matches. CDR3 length equals 15 residues. Germline-derived CDR1 and CDR2 are SGHAT and FQNNGV. In DNA form, the CDR3 reads TGTGCCAGCAGCTTATTGTCGGGGGGGCCCTACGAGCAGTACTTC. It encodes CASSLLSGGPYEQYF.

This clonotype was seen at least ten times. The genes are TRBV10-2 and TRBJ2-5; D perhaps matches TRBD1 (6 bases). This CDR3 has 12 amino acids. The germline V gene has CDR1 WSHSY and CDR2 SAAADI. V was trimmed by 7 bases and J by 5 bases, leaving 11 bases between them. The CDR3 protein is CASKDSPETQYF. The CDR3 DNA is TGCGCCAGCAAGGACAGTCCGGAGACCCAGTACTTC.

This clonotype was seen more than once but under ten times. Germline is not matched at one junction end, which may reflect a read error. The CDR3 nucleotides are TGCGCCAGCACCTTGGCCGGGGCCAAGGGCGGCTATGGCTACACCTTC. This sequence encodes CASTLAGAKGGYGYTF. The chain recombines TRBV5-1 with TRBJ1-2, with D tentatively TRBD1 (5 bases). This CDR3 comprises 16 residues. The germline V gene encodes CDR1 SGHRS and CDR2 YFSETQ.

This clonotype was counted between two and nine times. V gene TRBV5-6 combines with J gene TRBJ2-5; D assignment may be TRBD1 or TRBD2 (5 bases each). Trimming pared 4 bases from V and 2 bases from J, leaving 18 bases between. This CDR3 comprises 16 residues. Germline loops: CDR1 SGHDT, CDR2 YYEEEE. In DNA, the CDR3 is TGTGCCAGCAGCCCAAGGGCAGGGAGCTTACAAGAGACCCAGTACTTC. It is translated as CASSPRAGSLQETQYF.

The chain couples TRBV5-6 to TRBJ1-5; possibly TRBD1 for D (5 bases). Germline lookup yields CDR1 SGHDT and CDR2 YYEEEE. The CDR3 has 14 amino acids. The ends were cut back, 0 bases at V and 5 bases at J, with 9 bases in the middle. CDR3 protein: CASSLGGWYQPQHF. The CDR3 nucleotides read TGTGCCAGCAGCTTGGGGGGCTGGTATCAGCCCCAGCATTTT. Looking up the rest from reference TRBV5-6 and TRBJ1-5 gives the full variable domain: DAGVTQSPTHLIKTRGQQVTLRCSPKSGHDTVSWYQQALGQGPQFIFQYYEEEERQRGNFPDRFSGHQFPNYSSELNVNALLLGDSALYLCASSLGGWYQPQHFGDGTRLSIL.

This clonotype was counted only a few times. This chain links TRBV5-1 with TRBJ1-6, with a tentative D call TRBD1 (5 bases). Per the germline V gene, CDR1 is SGHRS and CDR2 is YFSETQ. The V end lost 4 bases, the J end lost 0 bases, and 11 bases lay between the germline ends. The CDR3 has 16 residues. Written as DNA, the CDR3 is TGCGCCAGCAGCCCAGACAGTAGCTCCTATAATTCACCCCTCCACTTT. It specifies CASSPDSSSYNSPLHF.

For this clonotype: Given a much more abundant clone one base away, this may be a read error. This is likely a read error, given that the CDR3 carries no conserved phenylalanine or tryptophan at its end. This sequence joins TRBV28 and TRBJ2-5, with 13 positions matching TRBD2. J lost 2 bases, V lost 3 bases, and 6 bases had no gene match. Per the germline V gene, CDR1 is MDHEN and CDR2 is SYDVKM. This CDR3 comprises 17 residues. The CDR3 here is CASSLTSGGIYQETQYY. CDR3 nucleotide sequence: TGTGCCAGCAGTTTGACTAGCGGGGGGATCTATCAAGAGACCCAGTACTAC.

This clonotype was detected many times. The chain employs TRBV12-3 or TRBV12-4 and TRBJ2-3; 7 nucleotides agree with TRBD2. Losses at the gene ends were 1 base for V and 6 bases for J; bases not matched to a gene: 4. CDR3 length: 14 amino acids. In DNA, the CDR3 is TGTGCCAGCAGTTTAGTGGTGCGGGGGGATACGCAGTATTTT. Amino acids: CASSLVVRGDTQYF.

This clonotype was picked up many times. This chain connects TRBV12-3 or TRBV12-4 to TRBJ2-7; D might be TRBD1 (6 bases). CDR3 length: 16 amino acids. Deletions cut 4 bases from V and 0 bases from J, with 16 bases between. CDR3 in DNA: TGTGCCAGCAGTTCCCCCGGGACGGACAGCTCCTACGAGCAGTACTTC. Amino acid sequence: CASSSPGTDSSYEQYF.

The gene calls are TRBV2 and TRBJ1-4; D not resolved. V shed 6 bases and J shed 8 bases, with 13 bases lying between them. CDR3 length: 13 amino acids. Germline CDR1 is SNHLY and CDR2 is FYNNEI. The CDR3 here is CASSLGVGEKLFF. The CDR3 nucleotides are TGTGCCAGCAGCCTTGGGGTTGGGGAAAAACTGTTTTTT.

This clonotype was counted only a few times. CDR3 nucleotides: TGCAGTGCTTTACTAGCGGGGGAAGAGACCCAGTACTTC. Protein sequence: CSALLAGEETQYF. This rearrangement joins TRBV20-1 to TRBJ2-5; 11 bases are shared with TRBD2. Trimming cost V 5 bases and J 3 bases; bases outside gene matches: 2. Germline CDR1 and CDR2: DFQATT and SNEGSKA (reference sequence). This CDR3 contains 13 residues.

This clonotype was counted many times. V and J are TRBV5-1 and TRBJ2-1; the D gene is possibly TRBD1 (6 bases). Trimming cost V 5 bases and J 9 bases, with 18 bases left between them. Germline CDR1 reads SGHRS; CDR2 reads YFSETQ. This CDR3 is 14 amino acids long. CDR3 region: CASSYLLGGGEQFF. The DNA of the CDR3 is TGCGCCAGCAGTTATCTTTTAGGGGGTGGTGAGCAGTTCTTC.

Only a few counts were recorded for this clonotype. The chain links TRBV9 to TRBJ1-1; TRBD1 aligns across 8 bases. The V gene end was trimmed by 4 bases and the J gene end by 0 bases; junction bases not matched to a gene: 5. CDR3 length: 15 residues. Germline lookup yields CDR1 SGDLS and CDR2 YYNGEE. CDR3: CASSPDRGVNTEAFF. CDR3 DNA sequence: TGTGCCAGCAGCCCTGACAGGGGAGTGAACACTGAAGCTTTCTTT.

This clonotype was seen ten or more times. This rearrangement joins TRBV6-1 to TRBJ1-3, with no clear D. CDR3 length: 15 amino acids. Trimming stripped 5 bases from V and 0 bases from J, with 11 bases between. Germline lookup yields CDR1 MNHNS and CDR2 SASEGT. CDR3 loop: CASSLRRTSGNTIYF. For the CDR3, the DNA is TGTGCCAGCAGTCTTCGGCGGACCTCTGGAAACACCATATATTTT.